Shown below are 17 T cell receptor beta chains from a single sample sequenced in a study of blood T cell repertoires in COVID-19. TCRdb keeps only in-frame clones here, not all; method: immunoSEQ multiplex PCR. The sample lists approximately 210,000 clones, almost 85% seen once, with approximately 12% in the top ten. The material sequenced was peripheral blood. These receptors all come from a woman in her thirties or forties with acute or convalescent COVID-19.

The chain carries TRBV19 and TRBJ1-6, with a weak D call TRBD1 (5 bases). This CDR3 is built from 14 residues. Trimming shortened V by 9 bases and J by 6 bases, and 15 bases separated the two germline ends. Germline V lookup: CDR1 LNHDA, CDR2 SQIVND (reference sequence). The CDR3 region has the DNA TGTGCCAGCCAGACAGAAAAGATTAATTCACCCCTCCACTTT. Its protein product is CASQTEKINSPLHF.

The chain employs TRBV24-1 and TRBJ2-1, with TRBD1 matching 9 bases. CDR3 length: 17 amino acids. CDR1 KGHDR and CDR2 SFDVKD come from the germline V gene. V lost 5 bases and J lost 8; bases outside the gene matches: 15. The CDR3 protein is CATSAHRSRDREDEQFF. Written as DNA, the CDR3 is TGTGCCACCAGTGCCCATAGGTCCCGGGACAGGGAGGATGAGCAGTTCTTC.

This chain links TRBV24-1 with TRBJ1-4; a weak D match, TRBD1 (6 bases). This CDR3 is built from 16 residues. Germline assignment: CDR1 KGHDR and CDR2 SFDVKD. Trimming shortened V by 3 bases and J by 4 bases, and 14 bases separated the two germline ends. As DNA, the CDR3 is TGTGCCACCAGTGATCCAAGGACAGACCTTAATGAAAAACTGTTTTTT. Protein sequence: CATSDPRTDLNEKLFF.

This clone appeared a single time. J is TRBJ2-1 and V is TRBV9, with unresolved D. The CDR3 loop spans 16 amino acids. The germline V and J ends were trimmed by 2 bases and 0 bases, with 12 bases remaining between them. Germline CDR1 is SGDLS and CDR2 is YYNGEE. The CDR3 DNA reads as TGTGCCAGCAGCGTTCCTACTCTAAGCTCCTACAATGAGCAGTTCTTC. It is translated as CASSVPTLSSYNEQFF.

The rearrangement links TRBV29-1 to TRBJ1-4; 8 positions match TRBD1. Looked up from germline, CDR1 is SQVTM and CDR2 is ANQGSEA. V lost 6 bases to trimming and J lost 7 bases; unmatched junction nucleotides: 7. The CDR3 runs to 13 residues. The CDR3 here is CSVGTGGGEKLFF. The CDR3 DNA sequence: TGCAGCGTGGGGACAGGAGGTGGTGAAAAACTGTTTTTT.

DNA for the CDR3: TGCGCCAGCAGCCAACGAGCGGGAAGGGAGACCCAGTACTTC. Its translation: CASSQRAGRETQYF. This chain joins TRBV4-1 and TRBJ2-5, with 7 bases matching TRBD2. The CDR3 runs 14 residues. Per germline, CDR1 MGHRA and CDR2 YSYEKL. V shed 2 bases and J 5 bases; nucleotides not matched to a gene: 5.

This rearrangement joins TRBV19 to TRBJ2-7, with TRBD1 matching 8 bases. The length of the CDR3 is 14 residues. CDR1 is LNHDA and CDR2 is SQIVND in the germline V gene (reference sequence). V shed 3 bases, J shed 3 bases, and the junction held 4 bases outside the gene matches. The CDR3, as DNA: TGTGCCAGTAGTATTAGGACAGGGCTCTACGAGCAGTACTTC. Its protein is CASSIRTGLYEQYF.

The V call is TRBV4-3, the J call TRBJ2-7; D perhaps matches TRBD2 (5 bases). The CDR3 loop spans 14 amino acids. The V gene's germline CDR1 is LGHNA and CDR2 YSLEER. V lost 1 base and J lost 4, with 11 bases in between. The CDR3 spells CASSQVYRDYEQYF. The CDR3 bases are TGCGCCAGCAGCCAAGTTTATCGGGATTACGAGCAGTACTTC.

V and J are TRBV3-1 (or the pseudogene TRBV3-2) and TRBJ2-7; TRBD2 agrees at 7 bases. Trimming removed 2 bases from V and 6 bases from J; junction bases left unmatched: 7. CDR1 LGHDT and CDR2 YNNKEL come from the germline V gene (reference sequence). This CDR3 comprises 14 residues. The CDR3 DNA is TGTGCCAGCAGCCAATTGGCTAGCGGACCCGAGCAGTACTTC. Protein product: CASSQLASGPEQYF.

The CDR3 DNA sequence: TGTGCCAGCAGTGACAGGGCAACTAATGAAAAACTGTTTTTT. Amino acid sequence: CASSDRATNEKLFF. The genes are TRBV25-1 and TRBJ1-4; possible D gene TRBD1, 5 bases. Trimming cost V 3 bases and J 0 bases, with 5 bases left between them. CDR3 length equals 14 residues. Germline V gene sequence: CDR1 MGHDK, CDR2 SYGVNS.

V gene TRBV10-2 combines with J gene TRBJ2-1; 9 bases are a match to TRBD2. CDR3 length equals 17 residues. Germline CDR1 WSHSY, CDR2 SAAADI. The J segment lost 6 bases and the V segment lost 3 bases, leaving 12 bases of the junction unmatched. The CDR3 DNA follows: TGCGCCAGCAGTGACCCCAGCGGGGGGACTTATTTCAATGAGCAGTTCTTC. The encoded protein is CASSDPSGGTYFNEQFF.

The chain uses TRBV19 and TRBJ2-7; TRBD1 matches at 8 bases. The CDR3 runs to 12 residues. In germline, CDR1 is LNHDA, CDR2 SQIVND (reference sequence). The junction had 7 bases not matched to a gene; V was cut back by 8 bases and J by 7 bases. The CDR3 region has the DNA TGTGCCAGTTCACAGGGGGTGGGGGAGCAGTACTTC. This gives the protein CASSQGVGEQYF.

This chain uses TRBV5-5 with TRBJ1-6, with D possibly TRBD1 on 5 matching bases. V lost 4 bases to trimming and J lost 10 bases, with 15 bases between them. Germline V CDR1 and CDR2: SGHKS, YYEKEE (reference sequence). The CDR3 runs 14 residues. Here the CDR3 reads CASSAIGGNSPLHF. DNA for the CDR3: TGTGCCAGCAGCGCCATCGGGGGGAACTCACCCCTCCACTTT.

The V and J genes are TRBV3-1 (or the pseudogene TRBV3-2) and TRBJ1-1; D not resolved. V lost 4 bases and J 0 bases, leaving 9 bases between the germline ends. Germline V lookup: CDR1 LGHDT, CDR2 YNNKEL (reference sequence). This CDR3 region has 14 residues. CDR3: CASSLVAMNTEAFF. The CDR3 coding sequence is TGTGCCAGCAGCCTCGTAGCCATGAACACTGAAGCTTTCTTT.

J is TRBJ1-1 and V is TRBV6-5; TRBD1 agrees at 9 bases. This CDR3 spans 14 amino acids. Germline-derived CDR1 and CDR2 are MNHEY and SVGAGI. V lost 7 bases to trimming and J lost 4 bases; unmatched junction nucleotides: 7. The CDR3 nucleotides read TGTGCCAGCATCTCGACAGGGGGAGGCACTGAAGCTTTCTTT. Translating gives CASISTGGGTEAFF.

The rearrangement links TRBV5-1 to TRBJ1-3; TRBD1 matches 7 bases. Germline lookup yields CDR1 SGHRS and CDR2 YFSETQ. The CDR3 runs 17 residues. V lost 0 bases to trimming and J lost 0 bases; unmatched junction nucleotides: 6. In DNA form, the CDR3 reads TGCGCCAGCAGCTTGGGGACAGGAGGGAGCTCTGGAAACACCATATATTTT. Its protein product is CASSLGTGGSSGNTIYF.

The V gene is TRBV2, the J gene TRBJ2-3, with a weak D call TRBD2 (5 bases). Germline V gene data show CDR1 as SNHLY and CDR2 as FYNNEI. The CDR3 extends over 14 amino acids. V dropped 7 bases and J dropped 0 bases, with 11 bases sitting between them. This CDR3 is CASKTSGSTDTQYF. CDR3 bases: TGTGCCAGCAAGACAAGCGGAAGCACAGATACGCAGTATTTT.